This paragraph reports one T cell receptor (beta chain). Its antigen is unknown. Treatment of the sample: randomized to nivolumab then ipilimumab (arm A) or the reverse (arm B). The source of the sample is a study of sequential checkpoint blockade in melanoma. At the level of the study: Each arm's sequence ended with maintenance nivolumab. Roughly 22 patients had tumor biopsies before treatment and at week 13.

TCRdb's table, derived via immunoSEQ multiplex PCR, lists solely in-frame clones and lacks some. The table shows 2,500 or so clones, with around 20% occurring only once. Study conclusions and caveats: Patients with week-13 increases in T-cell fraction and clonality benefited about 30 times more often.

This clonotype was sampled from a human donor with melanoma. The input for sequencing was tumor tissue (inferred from file names), taken from a patient given nivolumab and ipilimumab in sequence.

In DNA form, the CDR3 reads TGTGCCTGGAGCGAAACAGGGAACAATCAGCCCCAGCATTTT. Translating it yields CAWSETGNNQPQHF. This chain joins TRBV30 and TRBJ1-5; a weak D match, TRBD1 (6 bases). With 3 bases removed from V and 3 bases from J, the gap between germline ends came to 12 bases. Per germline, CDR1 GTSNPN and CDR2 SVGIG (reference sequence). This CDR3 is built from 14 residues.